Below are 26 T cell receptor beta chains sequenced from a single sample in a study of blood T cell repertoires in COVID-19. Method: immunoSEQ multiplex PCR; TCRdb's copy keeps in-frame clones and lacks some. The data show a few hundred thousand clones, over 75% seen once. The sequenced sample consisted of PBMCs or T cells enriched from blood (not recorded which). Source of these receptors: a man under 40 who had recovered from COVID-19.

CDR3 nucleotide sequence: TGCGCCAGCAGCACCCGGACAGGGTCTGGAAACACCATATATTTT. It specifies CASSTRTGSGNTIYF. The genes are TRBV4-3 and TRBJ1-3; TRBD1 agrees at 8 bases. The CDR3 is 15 residues long. V gave up 5 bases and J gave up 1 base; unmatched junction bases: 4. Germline CDR1 reads LGHNA; CDR2 reads YSLEER.

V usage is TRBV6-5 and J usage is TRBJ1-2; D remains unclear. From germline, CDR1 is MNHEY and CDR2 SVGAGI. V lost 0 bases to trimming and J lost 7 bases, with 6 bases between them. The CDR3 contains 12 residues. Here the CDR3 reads CASSYSNGGYTF. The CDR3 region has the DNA TGTGCCAGCAGTTACTCGAACGGTGGCTACACCTTC.

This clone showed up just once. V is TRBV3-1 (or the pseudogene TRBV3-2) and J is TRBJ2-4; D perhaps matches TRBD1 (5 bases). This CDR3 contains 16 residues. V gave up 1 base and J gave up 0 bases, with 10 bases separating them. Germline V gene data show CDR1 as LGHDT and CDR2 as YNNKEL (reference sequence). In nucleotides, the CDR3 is TGTGCCAGCAGCCAAGTAACAGGTCTAGCCAAAAACATTCAGTACTTC. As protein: CASSQVTGLAKNIQYF.

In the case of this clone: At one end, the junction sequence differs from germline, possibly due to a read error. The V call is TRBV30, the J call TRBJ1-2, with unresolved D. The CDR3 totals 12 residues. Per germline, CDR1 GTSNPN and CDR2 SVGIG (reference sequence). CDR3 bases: TGTGCCTGGAGCTTCGGGTCACCTCTCGAGAATTTC. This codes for CAWSFGSPLENF. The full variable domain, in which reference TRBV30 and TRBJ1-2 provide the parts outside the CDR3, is SQTIHQWPATLVQPVGSPLSLECTVEGTSNPNLYWYRQAAGRGLQLLFYSVGIGQISSEVPQNLSASRPQDRQFILSSKKLLLSDSGFYLCAWSFGSPLENFGSGTRLTVV.

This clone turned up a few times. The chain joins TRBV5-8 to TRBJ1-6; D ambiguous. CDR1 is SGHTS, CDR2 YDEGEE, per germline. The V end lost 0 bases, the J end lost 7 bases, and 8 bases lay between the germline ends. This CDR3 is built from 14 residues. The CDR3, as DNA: TGTGCCAGCAGCTTGGCTGGGAGGAATTCACCCCTCCACTTT. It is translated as CASSLAGRNSPLHF.

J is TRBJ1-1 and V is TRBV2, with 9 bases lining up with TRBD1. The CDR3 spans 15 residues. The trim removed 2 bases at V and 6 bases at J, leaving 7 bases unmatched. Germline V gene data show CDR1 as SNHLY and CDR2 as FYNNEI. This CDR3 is CASSETGQGGAEAFF. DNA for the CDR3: TGTGCCAGCAGTGAAACGGGACAGGGCGGAGCTGAAGCTTTCTTT.

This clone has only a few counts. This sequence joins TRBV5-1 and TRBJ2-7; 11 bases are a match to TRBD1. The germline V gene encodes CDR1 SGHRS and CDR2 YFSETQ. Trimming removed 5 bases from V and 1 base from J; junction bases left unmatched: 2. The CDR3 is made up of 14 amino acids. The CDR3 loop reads CASRGQGESYEQYF. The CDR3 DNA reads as TGCGCCAGCAGGGGACAGGGGGAATCCTACGAGCAGTACTTC.

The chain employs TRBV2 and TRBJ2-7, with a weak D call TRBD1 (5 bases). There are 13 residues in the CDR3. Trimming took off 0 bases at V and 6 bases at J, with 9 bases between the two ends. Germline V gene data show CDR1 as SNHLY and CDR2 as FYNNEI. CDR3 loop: CASSEAPGREQYF. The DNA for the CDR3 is TGTGCCAGCAGTGAAGCCCCAGGGCGCGAGCAGTACTTC.

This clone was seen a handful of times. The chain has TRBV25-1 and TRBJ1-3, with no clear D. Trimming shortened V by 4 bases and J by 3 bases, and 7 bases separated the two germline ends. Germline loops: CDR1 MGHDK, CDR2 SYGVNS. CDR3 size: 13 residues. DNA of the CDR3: TGTGCCAGCAGTGCCCAGGATGGAAACACCATATATTTT. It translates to CASSAQDGNTIYF.

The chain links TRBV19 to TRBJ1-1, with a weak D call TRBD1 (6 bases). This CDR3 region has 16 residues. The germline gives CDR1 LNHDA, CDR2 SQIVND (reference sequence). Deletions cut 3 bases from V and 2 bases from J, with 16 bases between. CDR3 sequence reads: CASSIRTGRINTEAFF. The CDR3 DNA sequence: TGTGCCAGTAGTATTAGAACAGGGCGGATCAACACTGAAGCTTTCTTT.

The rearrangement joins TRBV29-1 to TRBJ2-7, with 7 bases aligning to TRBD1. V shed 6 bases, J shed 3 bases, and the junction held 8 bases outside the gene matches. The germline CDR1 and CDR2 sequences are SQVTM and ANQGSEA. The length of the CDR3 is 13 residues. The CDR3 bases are TGCAGCGTGGGCCGGGACAGAAACTACGAGCAGTACTTC. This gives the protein CSVGRDRNYEQYF.

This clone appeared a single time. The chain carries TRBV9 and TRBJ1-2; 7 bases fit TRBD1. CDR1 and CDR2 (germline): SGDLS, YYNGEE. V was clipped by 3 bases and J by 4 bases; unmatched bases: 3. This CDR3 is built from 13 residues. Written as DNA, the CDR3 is TGTGCCAGCAGCGGACAGGGACGCTATGGCTACACCTTC. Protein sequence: CASSGQGRYGYTF.

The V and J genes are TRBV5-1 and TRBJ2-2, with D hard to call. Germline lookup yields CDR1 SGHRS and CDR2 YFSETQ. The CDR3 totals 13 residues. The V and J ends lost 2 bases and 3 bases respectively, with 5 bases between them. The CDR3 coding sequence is TGCGCCAGCAGCTTAGACTACACCGGGGAGCTGTTTTTT. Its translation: CASSLDYTGELFF.

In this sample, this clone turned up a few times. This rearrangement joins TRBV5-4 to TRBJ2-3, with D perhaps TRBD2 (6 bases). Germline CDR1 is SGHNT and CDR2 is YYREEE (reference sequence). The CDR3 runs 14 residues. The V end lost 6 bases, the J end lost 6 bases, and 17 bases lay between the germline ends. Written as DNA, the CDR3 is TGTGCCAGCACCCCGCGGGGCGGGCGTGATACGCAGTATTTT. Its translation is CASTPRGGRDTQYF.

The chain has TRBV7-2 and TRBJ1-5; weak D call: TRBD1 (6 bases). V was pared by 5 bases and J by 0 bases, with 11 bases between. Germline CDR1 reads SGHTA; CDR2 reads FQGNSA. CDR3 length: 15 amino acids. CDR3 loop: CASSTGGYSNQPQHF. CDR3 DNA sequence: TGTGCCAGCAGCACGGGGGGCTATAGCAATCAGCCCCAGCATTTT. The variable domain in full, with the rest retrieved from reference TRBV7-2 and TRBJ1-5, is GAGVSQSPSNKVTEKGKDVELRCDPISGHTALYWYRQSLGQGLEFLIYFQGNSAPDKSGLPSDRFSAERTGGSVSTLTIQRTQQEDSAVYLCASSTGGYSNQPQHFGDGTRLSIL.

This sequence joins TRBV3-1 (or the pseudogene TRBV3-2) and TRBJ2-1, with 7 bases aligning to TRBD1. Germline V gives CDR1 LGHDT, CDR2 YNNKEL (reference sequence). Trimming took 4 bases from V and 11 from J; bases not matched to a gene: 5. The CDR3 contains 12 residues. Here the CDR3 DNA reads TGTGCCAGCAGCCTCGTACAGGGGCAGCAGTTCTTC. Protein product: CASSLVQGQQFF.

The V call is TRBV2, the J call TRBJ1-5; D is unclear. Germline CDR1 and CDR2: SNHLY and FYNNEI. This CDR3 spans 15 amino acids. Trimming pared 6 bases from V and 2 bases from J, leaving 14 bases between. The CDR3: CASRGDPAGNQPQHF. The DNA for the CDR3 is TGTGCCAGCAGGGGAGACCCGGCGGGCAATCAGCCCCAGCATTTT. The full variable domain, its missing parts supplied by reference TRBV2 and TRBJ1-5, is EPEVTQTPSHQVTQMGQEVILRCVPISNHLYFYWYRQILGQKVEFLVSFYNNEISEKSEIFDDQFSVERPDGSNFTLKIRSTKLEDSAMYFCASRGDPAGNQPQHFGDGTRLSIL.

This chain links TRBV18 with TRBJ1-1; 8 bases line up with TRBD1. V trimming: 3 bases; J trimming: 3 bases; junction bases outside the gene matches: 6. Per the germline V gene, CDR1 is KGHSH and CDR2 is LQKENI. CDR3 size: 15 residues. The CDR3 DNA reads TGTGCCAGCTCACCGGAGACAGGGGTGCACACTGAAGCTTTCTTT. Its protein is CASSPETGVHTEAFF.

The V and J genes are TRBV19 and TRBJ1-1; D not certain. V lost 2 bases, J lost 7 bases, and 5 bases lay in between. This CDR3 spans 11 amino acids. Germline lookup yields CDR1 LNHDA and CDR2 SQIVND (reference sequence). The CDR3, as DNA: TGTGCCAGTAGTATAAGCCTTGAAGCTTTCTTT. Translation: CASSISLEAFF.

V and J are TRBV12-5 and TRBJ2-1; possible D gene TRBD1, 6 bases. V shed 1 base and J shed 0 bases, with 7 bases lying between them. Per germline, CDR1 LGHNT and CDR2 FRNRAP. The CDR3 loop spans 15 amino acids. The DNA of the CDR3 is TGTGCTAGTGGTTTGGGGACAGACTCCTACAATGAGCAGTTCTTC. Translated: CASGLGTDSYNEQFF. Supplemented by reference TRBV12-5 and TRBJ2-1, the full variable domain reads DARVTQTPRHKVTEMGQEVTMRCQPILGHNTVFWYRQTMMQGLELLAYFRNRAPLDDSGMPKDRFSAEMPDATLATLKIQPSEPRDSAVYFCASGLGTDSYNEQFFGPGTRLTVL.

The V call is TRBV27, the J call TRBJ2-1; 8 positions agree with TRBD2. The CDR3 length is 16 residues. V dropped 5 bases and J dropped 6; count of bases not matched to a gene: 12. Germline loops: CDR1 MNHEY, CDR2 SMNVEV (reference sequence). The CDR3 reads CASSPRAAGGSNEQFF. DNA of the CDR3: TGTGCCAGCAGTCCTAGGGCGGCGGGGGGAAGCAATGAGCAGTTCTTC.

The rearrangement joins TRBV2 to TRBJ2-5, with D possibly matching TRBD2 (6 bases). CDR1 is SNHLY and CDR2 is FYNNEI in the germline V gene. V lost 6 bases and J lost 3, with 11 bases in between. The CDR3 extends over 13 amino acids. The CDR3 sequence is CASRKWGEETQYF. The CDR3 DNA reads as TGTGCCAGCAGGAAGTGGGGGGAAGAGACCCAGTACTTC.

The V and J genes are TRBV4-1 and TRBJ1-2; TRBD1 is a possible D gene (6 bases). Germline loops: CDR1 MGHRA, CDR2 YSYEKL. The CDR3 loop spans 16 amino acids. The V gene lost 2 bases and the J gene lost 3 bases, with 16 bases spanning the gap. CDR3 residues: CASSQRKRGRYYGYTF. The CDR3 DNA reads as TGCGCCAGCAGCCAACGAAAGAGGGGGAGATACTATGGCTACACCTTC.

CDR3 sequence (DNA): TGCGCCAGCAGCCAAGATCCCCCCGGGAGCTCCTACAATGAGCAGTTCTTC. The encoded protein is CASSQDPPGSSYNEQFF. This sequence joins TRBV4-1 and TRBJ2-1, with a tentative D call TRBD2 (6 bases). This CDR3 is built from 17 residues. V shed 0 bases and J shed 0 bases, with 12 bases lying between them. Germline-derived CDR1 and CDR2 are MGHRA and YSYEKL.

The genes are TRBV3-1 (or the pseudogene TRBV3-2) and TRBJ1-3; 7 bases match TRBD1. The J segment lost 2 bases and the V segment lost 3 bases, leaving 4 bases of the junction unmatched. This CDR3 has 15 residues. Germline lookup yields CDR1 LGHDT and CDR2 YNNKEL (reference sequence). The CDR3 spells CASSHDRVTGNTIYF. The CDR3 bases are TGTGCCAGCAGCCACGACAGGGTGACTGGAAACACCATATATTTT.

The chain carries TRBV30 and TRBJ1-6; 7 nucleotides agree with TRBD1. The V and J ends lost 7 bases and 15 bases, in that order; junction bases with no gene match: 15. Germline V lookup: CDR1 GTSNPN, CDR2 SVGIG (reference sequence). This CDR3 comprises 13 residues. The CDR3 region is CASTLQQGSHLHF. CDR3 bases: TGTGCCTCCACTCTCCAACAGGGGTCGCACCTCCACTTT.